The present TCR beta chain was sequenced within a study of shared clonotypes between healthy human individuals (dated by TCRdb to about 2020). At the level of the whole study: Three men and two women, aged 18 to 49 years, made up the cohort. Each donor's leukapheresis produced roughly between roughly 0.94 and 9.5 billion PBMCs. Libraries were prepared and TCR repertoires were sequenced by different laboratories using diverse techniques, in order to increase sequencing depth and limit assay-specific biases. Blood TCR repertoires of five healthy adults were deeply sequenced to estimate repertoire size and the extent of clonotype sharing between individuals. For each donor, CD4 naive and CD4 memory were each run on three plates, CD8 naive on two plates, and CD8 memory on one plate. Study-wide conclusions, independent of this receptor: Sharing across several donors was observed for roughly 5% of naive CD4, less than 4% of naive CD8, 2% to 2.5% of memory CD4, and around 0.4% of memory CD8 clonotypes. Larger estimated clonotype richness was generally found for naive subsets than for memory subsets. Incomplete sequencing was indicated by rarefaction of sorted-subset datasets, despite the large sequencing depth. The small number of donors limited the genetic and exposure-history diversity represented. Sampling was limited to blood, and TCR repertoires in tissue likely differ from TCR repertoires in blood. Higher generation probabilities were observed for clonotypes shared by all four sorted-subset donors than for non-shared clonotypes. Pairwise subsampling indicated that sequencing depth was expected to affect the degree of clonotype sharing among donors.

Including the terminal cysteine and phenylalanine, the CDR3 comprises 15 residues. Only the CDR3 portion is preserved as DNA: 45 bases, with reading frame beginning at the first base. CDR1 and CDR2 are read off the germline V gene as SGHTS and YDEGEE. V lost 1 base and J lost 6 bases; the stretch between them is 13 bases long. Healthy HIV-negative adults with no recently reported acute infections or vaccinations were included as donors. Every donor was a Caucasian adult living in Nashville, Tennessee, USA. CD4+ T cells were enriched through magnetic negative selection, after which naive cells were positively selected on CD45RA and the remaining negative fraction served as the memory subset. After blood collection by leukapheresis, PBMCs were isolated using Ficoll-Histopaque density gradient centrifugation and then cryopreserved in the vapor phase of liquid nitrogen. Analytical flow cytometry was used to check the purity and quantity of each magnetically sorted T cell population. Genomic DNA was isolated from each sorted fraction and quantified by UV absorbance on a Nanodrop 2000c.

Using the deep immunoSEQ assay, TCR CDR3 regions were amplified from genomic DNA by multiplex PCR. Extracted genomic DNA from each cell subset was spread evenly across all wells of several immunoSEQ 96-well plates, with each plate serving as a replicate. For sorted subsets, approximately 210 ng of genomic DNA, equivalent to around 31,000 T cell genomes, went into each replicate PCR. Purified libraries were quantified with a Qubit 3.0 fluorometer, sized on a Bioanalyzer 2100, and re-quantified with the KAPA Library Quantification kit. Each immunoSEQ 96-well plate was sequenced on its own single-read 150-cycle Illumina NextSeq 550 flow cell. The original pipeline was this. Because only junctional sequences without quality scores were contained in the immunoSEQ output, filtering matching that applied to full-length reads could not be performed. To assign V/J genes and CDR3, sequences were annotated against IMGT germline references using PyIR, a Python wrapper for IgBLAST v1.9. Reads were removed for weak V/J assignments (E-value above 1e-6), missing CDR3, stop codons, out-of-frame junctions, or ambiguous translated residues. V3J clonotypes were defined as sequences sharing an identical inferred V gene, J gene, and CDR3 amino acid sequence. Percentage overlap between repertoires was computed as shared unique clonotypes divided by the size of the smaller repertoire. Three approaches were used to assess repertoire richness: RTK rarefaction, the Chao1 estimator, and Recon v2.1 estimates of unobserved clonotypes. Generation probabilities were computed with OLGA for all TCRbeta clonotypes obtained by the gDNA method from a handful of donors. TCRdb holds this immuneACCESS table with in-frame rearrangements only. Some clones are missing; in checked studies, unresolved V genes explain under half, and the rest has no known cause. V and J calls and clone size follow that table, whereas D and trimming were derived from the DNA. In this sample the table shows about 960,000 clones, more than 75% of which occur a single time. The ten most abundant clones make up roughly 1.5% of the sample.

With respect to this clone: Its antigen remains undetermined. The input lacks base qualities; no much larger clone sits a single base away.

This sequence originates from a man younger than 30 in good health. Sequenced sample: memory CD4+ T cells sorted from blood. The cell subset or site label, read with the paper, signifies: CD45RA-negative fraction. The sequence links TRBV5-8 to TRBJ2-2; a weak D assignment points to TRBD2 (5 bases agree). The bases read TGTGCCAGCAGCTTGAGATTCGGGGTTTCCGGGGAGCTGTTTTTT. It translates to CASSLRFGVSGELFF.